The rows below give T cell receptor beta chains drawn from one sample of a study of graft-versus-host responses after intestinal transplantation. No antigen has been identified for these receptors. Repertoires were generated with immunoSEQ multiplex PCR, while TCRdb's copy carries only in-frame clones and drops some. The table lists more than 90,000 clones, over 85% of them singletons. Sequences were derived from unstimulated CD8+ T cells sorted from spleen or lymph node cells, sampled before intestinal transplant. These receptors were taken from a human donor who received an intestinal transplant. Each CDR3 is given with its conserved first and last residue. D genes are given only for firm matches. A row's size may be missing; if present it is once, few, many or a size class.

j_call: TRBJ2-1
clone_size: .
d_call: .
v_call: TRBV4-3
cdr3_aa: CASSQDVYSNEQFF
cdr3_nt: TGCGCCAGCAGCCAAGATGTGTATTCCAATGAGCAGTTCTTC

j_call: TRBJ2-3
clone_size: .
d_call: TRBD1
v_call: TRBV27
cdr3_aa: CASSRQGDGTDTQYF
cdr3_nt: TGTGCCAGCAGCAGACAGGGGGATGGAACAGATACGCAGTATTTT

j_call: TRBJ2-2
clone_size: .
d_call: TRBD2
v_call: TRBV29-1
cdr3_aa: CSVEGGTGGYTGELFF
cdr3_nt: TGCAGCGTTGAGGGCGGGACGGGAGGGTACACCGGGGAGCTGTTTTTT

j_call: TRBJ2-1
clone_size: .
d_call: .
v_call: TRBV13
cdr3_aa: CASSLILGEYNEQFF
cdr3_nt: TGTGCCAGCAGCTTAATCCTCGGGGAATACAATGAGCAGTTCTTC

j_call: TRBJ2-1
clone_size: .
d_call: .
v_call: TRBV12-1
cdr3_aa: CASSFDTSTSHHYEQFF
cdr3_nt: TGTGCCAGCAGCTTTGACACTTCAACTAGTCATCACTATGAGCAGTTCTTC

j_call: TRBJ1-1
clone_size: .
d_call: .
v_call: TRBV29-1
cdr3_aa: CSVWTENTEAFF
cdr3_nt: TGCAGCGTGTGGACAGAGAACACTGAAGCTTTCTTT

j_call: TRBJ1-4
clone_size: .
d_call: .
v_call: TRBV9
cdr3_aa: CASSPDGNHNEKLFF
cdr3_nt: TGTGCCAGCAGCCCGGACGGGAACCATAATGAAAAACTGTTTTTT

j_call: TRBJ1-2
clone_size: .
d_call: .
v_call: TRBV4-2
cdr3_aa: CASSQGWTDGYTF
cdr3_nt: TGTGCCAGCAGCCAAGGTTGGACAGATGGCTACACCTTC

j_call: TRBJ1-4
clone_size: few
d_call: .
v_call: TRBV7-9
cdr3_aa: CASSPPQGRTNEKLFF
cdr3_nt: TGTGCCAGCAGCCCCCCCCAGGGGCGAACTAATGAAAAACTGTTTTTT

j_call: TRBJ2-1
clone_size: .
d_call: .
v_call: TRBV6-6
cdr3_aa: CASSSPSNEQFF
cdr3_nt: TGTGCCAGCAGTTCCCCCTCCAATGAGCAGTTCTTC

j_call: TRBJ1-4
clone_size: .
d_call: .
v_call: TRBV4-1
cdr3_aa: CASSQVGGRYEKLFF
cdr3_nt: TGCGCCAGCAGCCAAGTGGGGGGGCGGTATGAAAAACTGTTTTTT

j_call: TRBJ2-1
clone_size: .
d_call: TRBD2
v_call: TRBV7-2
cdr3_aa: CASSLAGPGGDNEQFF
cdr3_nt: TGTGCCAGCAGCTTAGCGGGCCCTGGGGGGGACAATGAGCAGTTCTTC

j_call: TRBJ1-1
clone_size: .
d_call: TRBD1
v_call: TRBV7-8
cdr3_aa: CASSHGRDRGSTEAFF
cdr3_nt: TGTGCCAGCAGCCACGGCCGGGACAGGGGATCCACTGAAGCTTTCTTT

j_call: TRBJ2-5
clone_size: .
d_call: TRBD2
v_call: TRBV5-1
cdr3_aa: CASSWPGLAGEETQYF
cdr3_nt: TGCGCCAGCAGCTGGCCGGGACTAGCGGGAGAAGAGACCCAGTACTTC

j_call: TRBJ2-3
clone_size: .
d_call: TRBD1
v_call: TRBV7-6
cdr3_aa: CASSLVQGESTDTQYF
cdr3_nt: TGTGCCAGCAGCTTAGTTCAGGGGGAAAGCACAGATACGCAGTATTTT

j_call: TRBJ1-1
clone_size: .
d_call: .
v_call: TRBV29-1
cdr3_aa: CSVSKGGGTEAFF
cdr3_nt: TGCAGCGTTTCTAAGGGAGGGGGCACTGAAGCTTTCTTT

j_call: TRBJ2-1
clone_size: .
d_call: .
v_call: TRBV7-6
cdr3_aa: CASSSTSGNEQFF
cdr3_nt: TGTGCCAGCAGCTCTACTTCGGGGAATGAGCAGTTCTTC

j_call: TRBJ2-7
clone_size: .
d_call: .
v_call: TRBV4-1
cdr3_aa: CASSQVAQGGHEQYF
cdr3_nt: TGCGCCAGCAGCCAAGTGGCGCAGGGGGGCCACGAGCAGTACTTC

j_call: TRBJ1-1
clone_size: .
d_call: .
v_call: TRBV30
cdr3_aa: CAWSVRGMNTEAFF
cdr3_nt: TGTGCCTGGAGTGTTAGGGGGATGAACACTGAAGCTTTCTTT

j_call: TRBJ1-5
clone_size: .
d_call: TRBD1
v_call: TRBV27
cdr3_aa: CASSGSPGRTGVQPQHF
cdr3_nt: TGTGCCAGCAGCGGATCTCCCGGGCGGACAGGGGTACAGCCCCAGCATTTT

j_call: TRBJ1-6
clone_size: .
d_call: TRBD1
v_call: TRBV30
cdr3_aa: CAWKGQDNSPLHF
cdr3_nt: TGTGCCTGGAAGGGACAGGATAATTCACCCCTCCACTTT

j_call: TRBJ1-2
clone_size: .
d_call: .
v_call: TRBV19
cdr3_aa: CASSNQGYDYGYTF
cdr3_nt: TGTGCCAGTAGTAACCAGGGGTATGACTATGGCTACACCTTC

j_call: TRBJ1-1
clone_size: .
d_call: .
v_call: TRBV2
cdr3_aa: CASSVRVELMNTEAFF
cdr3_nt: TGTGCCAGCAGTGTAAGAGTCGAGCTAATGAACACTGAAGCTTTCTTT

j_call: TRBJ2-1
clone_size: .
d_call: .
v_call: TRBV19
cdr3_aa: CASSMGGGPGNEQFF
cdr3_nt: TGTGCCAGTAGTATGGGTGGAGGACCTGGGAATGAGCAGTTCTTC

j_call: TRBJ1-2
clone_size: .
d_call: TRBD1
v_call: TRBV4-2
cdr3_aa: CASSQDSDRANYGYTF
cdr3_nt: TGTGCCAGCAGCCAAGACAGCGACAGGGCGAACTATGGCTACACCTTC

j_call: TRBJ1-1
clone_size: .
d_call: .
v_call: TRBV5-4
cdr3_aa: CASSHGTLKTEAFF
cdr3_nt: TGTGCCAGCAGCCATGGGACTCTTAAAACTGAAGCTTTCTTT

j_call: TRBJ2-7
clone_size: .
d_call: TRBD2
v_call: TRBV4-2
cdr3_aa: CASSQDGTSGPYEQYF
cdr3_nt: TGTGCCAGCAGCCAAGATGGGACTAGCGGGCCCTACGAGCAGTACTTC

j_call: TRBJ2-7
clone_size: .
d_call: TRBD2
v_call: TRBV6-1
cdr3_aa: CASSWGGSAHEQYF
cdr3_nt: TGTGCCAGCAGTTGGGGCGGGAGTGCGCACGAGCAGTACTTC

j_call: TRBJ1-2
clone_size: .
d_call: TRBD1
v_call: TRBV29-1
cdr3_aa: CSVEEDNRGGYGYTF
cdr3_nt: TGCAGCGTTGAAGAAGACAACAGGGGAGGCTATGGCTACACCTTC

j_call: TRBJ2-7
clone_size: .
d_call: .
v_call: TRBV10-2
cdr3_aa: CASSEWGESYEQYF
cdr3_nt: TGCGCCAGCAGTGAATGGGGGGAGTCCTACGAGCAGTACTTC

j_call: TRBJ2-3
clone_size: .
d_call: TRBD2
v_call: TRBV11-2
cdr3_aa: CASSLVISRGGTDTQYF
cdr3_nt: TGTGCCAGCAGCTTAGTGATTTCGCGGGGGGGCACAGATACGCAGTATTTT

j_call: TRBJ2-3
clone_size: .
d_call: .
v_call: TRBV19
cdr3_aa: CASSNGQGYNADTQYF
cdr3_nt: TGTGCCAGTAGTAACGGGCAGGGGTACAACGCAGATACGCAGTATTTT

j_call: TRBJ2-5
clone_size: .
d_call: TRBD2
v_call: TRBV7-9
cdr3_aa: CASRAGLAETQYF
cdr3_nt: TGTGCCAGCAGGGCTGGACTAGCAGAGACCCAGTACTTC

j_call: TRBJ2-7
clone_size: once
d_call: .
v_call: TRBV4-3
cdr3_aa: CASSQGTGWDEQYF
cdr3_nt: TGCGCCAGCAGCCAAGGAACAGGGTGGGACGAGCAGTACTTC

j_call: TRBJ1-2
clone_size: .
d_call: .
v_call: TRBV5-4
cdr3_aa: CASSLWEDGYTF
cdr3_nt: TGTGCCAGCAGCTTGTGGGAGGATGGCTACACCTTC

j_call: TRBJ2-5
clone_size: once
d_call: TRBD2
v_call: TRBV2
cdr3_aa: CASSETLAGVEETQYF
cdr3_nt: TGTGCCAGCAGTGAAACTCTAGCGGGAGTGGAAGAGACCCAGTACTTC

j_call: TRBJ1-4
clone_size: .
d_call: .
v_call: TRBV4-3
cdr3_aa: CASSQDQRRGGEKLFF
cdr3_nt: TGCGCCAGCAGCCAAGATCAGAGGCGGGGTGGTGAAAAACTGTTTTTT

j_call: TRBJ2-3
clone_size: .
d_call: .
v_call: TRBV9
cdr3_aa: CASSEGDSLTDTQYF
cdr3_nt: TGTGCCAGCAGCGAAGGAGACAGCCTCACAGATACGCAGTATTTT

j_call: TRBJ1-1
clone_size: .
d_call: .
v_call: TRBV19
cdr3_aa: CASTSNRDEAFF
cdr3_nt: TGTGCCAGTACGTCAAACAGGGACGAAGCTTTCTTT

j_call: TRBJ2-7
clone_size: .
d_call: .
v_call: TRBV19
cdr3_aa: CASSSGGTYEQYF
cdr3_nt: TGTGCCAGTAGTAGCGGGGGCACCTACGAGCAGTACTTC

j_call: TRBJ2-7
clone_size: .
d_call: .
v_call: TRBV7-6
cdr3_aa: CASSLGTDPAYEQYF
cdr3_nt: TGTGCCAGCAGCTTAGGTACAGATCCCGCCTACGAGCAGTACTTC

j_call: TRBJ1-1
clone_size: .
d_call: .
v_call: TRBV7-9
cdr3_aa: CASSGGPNTEAFF
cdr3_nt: TGTGCCAGCAGCGGGGGCCCGAACACTGAAGCTTTCTTT

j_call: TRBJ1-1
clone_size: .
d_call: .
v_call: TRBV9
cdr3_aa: CASSVGSTGTTEAFF
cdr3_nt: TGTGCCAGCAGCGTAGGCTCCACAGGGACCACTGAAGCTTTCTTT

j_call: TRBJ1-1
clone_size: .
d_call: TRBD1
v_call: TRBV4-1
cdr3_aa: CASSQVGQGMNTEAFF
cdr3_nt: TGCGCCAGCAGCCAAGTGGGACAGGGCATGAACACTGAAGCTTTCTTT

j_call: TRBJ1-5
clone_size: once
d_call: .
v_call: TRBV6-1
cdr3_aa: CASSEVGEGSQPQHF
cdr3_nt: TGTGCCAGCAGTGAAGTTGGGGAAGGGAGTCAGCCCCAGCATTTT

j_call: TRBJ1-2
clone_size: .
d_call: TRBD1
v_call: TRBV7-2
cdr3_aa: CASSSNRGLVYGYTF
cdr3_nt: TGTGCCAGCAGCTCTAACAGGGGGCTTGTCTATGGCTACACCTTC

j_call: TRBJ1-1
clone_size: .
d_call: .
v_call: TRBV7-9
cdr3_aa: CASSPNPRGNTEAFF
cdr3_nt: TGTGCCAGCAGTCCAAATCCCAGGGGGAACACTGAAGCTTTCTTT

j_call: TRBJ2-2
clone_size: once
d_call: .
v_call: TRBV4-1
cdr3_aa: CASSQTVASPNTGELFF
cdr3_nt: TGCGCCAGCAGCCAAACCGTAGCGTCCCCGAACACCGGGGAGCTGTTTTTT

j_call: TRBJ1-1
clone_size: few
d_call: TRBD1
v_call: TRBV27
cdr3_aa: CASSPGQGVTEAFF
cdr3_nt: TGTGCCAGCAGTCCTGGACAGGGGGTTACTGAAGCTTTCTTT

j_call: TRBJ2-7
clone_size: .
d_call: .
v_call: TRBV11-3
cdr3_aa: CASVNGHEQYF
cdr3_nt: TGTGCCAGCGTTAATGGGCACGAGCAGTACTTC

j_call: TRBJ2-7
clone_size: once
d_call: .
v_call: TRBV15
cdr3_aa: CATSRVMPGGDYEQYF
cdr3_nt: TGTGCCACCAGCAGAGTGATGCCCGGAGGAGACTACGAGCAGTACTTC